The T cell receptor beta chain under discussion was sequenced for a study of blood T cells in healthy people across ages. The CDR3 covers 11 residues. Germline lookup yields CDR1 DFQATT and CDR2 SNEGSKA (reference sequence). V dropped 6 bases and J dropped 11 bases, with 16 bases sitting between them. Donors were systemically healthy Caucasian individuals from Russia aged roughly 6 to 100 years. Isolation of PBMCs gave at least 6 million cells per sample. Alongside a J-beta primer mix, a sample-barcoded 5' primer served in a second PCR lasting 7 to 11 cycles. TCRdb analysed the 5' RACE reads with MiXCR anew, one entry per CDR3 protein. Of about 780,000 distinct CDR3 sequences in the sample, less than 60% are singletons; the top ten hold roughly 20%.

The sample was blood. This chain uses TRBV20-1 with TRBJ2-5; D is ambiguous. The source is a man aged 80 or over in good health. Here the CDR3 reads CSASTVPEQYF. In nucleotides, the CDR3 is TGCAGTGCGTCAACGGTCCCAGAGCAGTACTTC.